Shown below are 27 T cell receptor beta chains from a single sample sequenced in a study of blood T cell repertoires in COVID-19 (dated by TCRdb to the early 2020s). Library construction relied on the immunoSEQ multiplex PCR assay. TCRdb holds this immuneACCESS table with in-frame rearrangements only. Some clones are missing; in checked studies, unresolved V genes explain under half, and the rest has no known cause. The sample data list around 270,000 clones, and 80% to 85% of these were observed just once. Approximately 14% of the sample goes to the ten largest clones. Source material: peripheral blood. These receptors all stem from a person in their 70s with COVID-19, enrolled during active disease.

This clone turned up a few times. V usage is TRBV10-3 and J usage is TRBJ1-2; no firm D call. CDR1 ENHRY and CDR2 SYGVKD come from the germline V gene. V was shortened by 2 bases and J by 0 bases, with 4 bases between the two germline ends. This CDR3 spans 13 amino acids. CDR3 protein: CAISETANYGYTF. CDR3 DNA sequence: TGTGCCATCAGTGAGACAGCTAACTATGGCTACACCTTC.

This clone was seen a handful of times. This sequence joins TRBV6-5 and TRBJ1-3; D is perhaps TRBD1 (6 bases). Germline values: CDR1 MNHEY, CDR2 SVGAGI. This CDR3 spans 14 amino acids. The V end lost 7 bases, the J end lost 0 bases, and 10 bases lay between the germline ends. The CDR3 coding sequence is TGTGCCAGCATTCGGACAGCCTCTGGAAACACCATATATTTT. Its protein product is CASIRTASGNTIYF.

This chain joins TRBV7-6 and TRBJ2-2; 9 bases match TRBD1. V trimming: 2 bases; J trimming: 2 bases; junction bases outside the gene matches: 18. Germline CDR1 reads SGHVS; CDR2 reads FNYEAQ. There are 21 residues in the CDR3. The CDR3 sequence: CASSLKPRQGVTSANTGELFF. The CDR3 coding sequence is TGTGCCAGCAGCTTAAAGCCTAGACAGGGGGTTACCTCCGCCAACACCGGGGAGCTGTTTTTT.

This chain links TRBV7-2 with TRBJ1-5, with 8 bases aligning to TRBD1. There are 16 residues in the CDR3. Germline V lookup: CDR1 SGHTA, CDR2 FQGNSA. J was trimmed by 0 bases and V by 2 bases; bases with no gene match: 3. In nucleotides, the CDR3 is TGTGCCAGCAGCTTACAGGGGGCCTTTAGCAATCAGCCCCAGCATTTT. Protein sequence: CASSLQGAFSNQPQHF.

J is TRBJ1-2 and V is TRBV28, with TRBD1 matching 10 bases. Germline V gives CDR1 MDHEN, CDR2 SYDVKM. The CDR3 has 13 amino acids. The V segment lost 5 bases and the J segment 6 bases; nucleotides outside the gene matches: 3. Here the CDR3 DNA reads TGTGCCAGCAGTCCAGGGACAGGGGATGGCTACACCTTC. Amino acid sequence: CASSPGTGDGYTF.

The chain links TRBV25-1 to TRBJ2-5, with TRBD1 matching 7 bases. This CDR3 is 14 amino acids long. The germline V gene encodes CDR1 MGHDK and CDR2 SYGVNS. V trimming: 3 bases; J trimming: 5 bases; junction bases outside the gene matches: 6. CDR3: CASSDRGNLETQYF. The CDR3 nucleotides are TGTGCCAGCAGTGACAGGGGGAATTTGGAGACCCAGTACTTC.

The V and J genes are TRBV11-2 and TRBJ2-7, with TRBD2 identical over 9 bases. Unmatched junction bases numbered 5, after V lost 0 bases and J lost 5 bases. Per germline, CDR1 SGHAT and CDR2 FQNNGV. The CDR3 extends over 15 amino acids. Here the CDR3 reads CASSLEAGGPHEQYF. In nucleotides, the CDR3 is TGTGCCAGCAGCTTAGAGGCGGGGGGGCCTCACGAGCAGTACTTC.

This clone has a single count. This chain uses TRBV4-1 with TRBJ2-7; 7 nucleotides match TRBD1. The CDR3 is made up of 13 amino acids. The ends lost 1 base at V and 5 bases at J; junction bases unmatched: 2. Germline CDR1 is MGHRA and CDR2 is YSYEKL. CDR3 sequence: CASSQVGGDEQYF. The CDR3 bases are TGCGCCAGCAGCCAAGTAGGGGGCGACGAGCAGTACTTC.

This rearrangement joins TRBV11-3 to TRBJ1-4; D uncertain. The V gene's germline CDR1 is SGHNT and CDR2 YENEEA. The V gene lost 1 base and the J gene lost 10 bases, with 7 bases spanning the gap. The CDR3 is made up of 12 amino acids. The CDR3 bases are TGTGCCAGCAGCTTAGGAGGCGGAAAACTGTTTTTT. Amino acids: CASSLGGGKLFF.

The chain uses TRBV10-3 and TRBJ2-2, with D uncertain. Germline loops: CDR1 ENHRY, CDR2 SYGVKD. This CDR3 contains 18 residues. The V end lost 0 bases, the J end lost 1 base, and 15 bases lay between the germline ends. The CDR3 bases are TGTGCCATCAGTGAGTCGAGTTCGCCTAGATTGAACACCGGGGAGCTGTTTTTT. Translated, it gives CAISESSSPRLNTGELFF.

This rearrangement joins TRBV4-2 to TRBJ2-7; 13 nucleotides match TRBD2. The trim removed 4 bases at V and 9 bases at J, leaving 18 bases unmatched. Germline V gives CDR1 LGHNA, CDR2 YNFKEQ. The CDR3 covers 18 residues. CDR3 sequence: CASSRGLAGVGVNERQYF. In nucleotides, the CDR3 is TGTGCCAGCAGCCGAGGACTAGCGGGAGTGGGGGTTAATGAGCGGCAGTACTTC.

The CDR3 is CASSLAHFTRGRASNTGELFF. The DNA for the CDR3 is TGTGCCAGCAGCTTAGCGCATTTTACTCGCGGGAGGGCCTCGAACACCGGGGAGCTGTTTTTT. The chain carries TRBV7-8 and TRBJ2-2; 9 bases line up with TRBD2. The germline V gene has CDR1 SGHVS and CDR2 FQNEAQ. This CDR3 has 21 residues. V gave up 0 bases and J gave up 0 bases; unmatched junction bases: 14.

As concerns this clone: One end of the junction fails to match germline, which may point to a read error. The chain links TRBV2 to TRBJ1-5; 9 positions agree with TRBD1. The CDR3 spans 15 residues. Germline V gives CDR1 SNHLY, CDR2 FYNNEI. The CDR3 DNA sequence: TGTGCCAGCACTGAACAGGGGGCCTACAATCAGCCCCAGCATTTT. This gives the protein CASTEQGAYNQPQHF.

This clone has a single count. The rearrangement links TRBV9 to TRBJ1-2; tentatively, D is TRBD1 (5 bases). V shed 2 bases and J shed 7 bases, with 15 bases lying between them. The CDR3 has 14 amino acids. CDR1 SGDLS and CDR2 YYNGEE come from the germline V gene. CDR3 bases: TGTGCCAGCAGCGTCCGGGGGGGACCCGTTGGCTACACCTTC. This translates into CASSVRGGPVGYTF.

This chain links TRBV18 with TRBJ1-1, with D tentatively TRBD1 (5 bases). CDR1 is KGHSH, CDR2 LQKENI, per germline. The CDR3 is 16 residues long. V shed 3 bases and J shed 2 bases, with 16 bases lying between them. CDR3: CASSPRSGGPNTEAFF. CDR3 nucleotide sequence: TGTGCCAGCTCACCCCGGTCGGGGGGTCCTAACACTGAAGCTTTCTTT.

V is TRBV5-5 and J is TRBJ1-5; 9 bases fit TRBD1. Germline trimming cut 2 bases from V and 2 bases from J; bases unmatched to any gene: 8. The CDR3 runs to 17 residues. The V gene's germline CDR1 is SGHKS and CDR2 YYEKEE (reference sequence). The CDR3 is CASSFTGGGMGNQPQHF. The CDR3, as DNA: TGTGCCAGCAGCTTTACAGGGGGCGGGATGGGCAATCAGCCCCAGCATTTT.

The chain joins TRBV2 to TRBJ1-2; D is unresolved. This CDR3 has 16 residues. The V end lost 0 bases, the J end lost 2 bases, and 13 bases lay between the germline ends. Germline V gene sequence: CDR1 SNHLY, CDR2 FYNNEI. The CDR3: CASSEAVWGGNYGYTF. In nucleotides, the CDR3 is TGTGCCAGCAGTGAAGCTGTTTGGGGAGGAAACTATGGCTACACCTTC.

Written as DNA, the CDR3 is TGTGCCAGCATGGACAGGGCCTCCTACGAGCAGTACTTC. Translation gives CASMDRASYEQYF. The chain employs TRBV28 and TRBJ2-7, with 8 bases identical to TRBD1. V lost 7 bases and J lost 0; bases outside the gene matches: 2. The CDR3 extends over 13 amino acids. Germline CDR1 MDHEN, CDR2 SYDVKM.

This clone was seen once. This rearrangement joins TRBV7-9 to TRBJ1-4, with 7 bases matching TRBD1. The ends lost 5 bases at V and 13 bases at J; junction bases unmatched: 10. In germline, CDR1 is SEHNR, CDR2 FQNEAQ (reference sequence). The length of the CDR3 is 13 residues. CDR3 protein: CASSASQGIALFF. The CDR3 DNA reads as TGTGCCAGCAGCGCGTCACAGGGGATCGCACTGTTTTTT.

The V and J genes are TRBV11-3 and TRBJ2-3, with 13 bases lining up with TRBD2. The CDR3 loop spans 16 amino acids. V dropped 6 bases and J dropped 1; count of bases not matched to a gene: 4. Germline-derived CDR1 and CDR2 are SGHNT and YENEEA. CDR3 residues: CASSHGTSGGTDTQYF. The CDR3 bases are TGTGCCAGCAGTCACGGGACTAGCGGGGGCACAGATACGCAGTATTTT.

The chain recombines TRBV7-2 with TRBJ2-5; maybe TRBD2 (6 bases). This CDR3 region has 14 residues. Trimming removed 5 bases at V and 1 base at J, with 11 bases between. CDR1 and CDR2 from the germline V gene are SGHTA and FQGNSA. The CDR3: CASSPAGIQETQYF. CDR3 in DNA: TGTGCCAGCAGCCCCGCGGGGATCCAAGAGACCCAGTACTTC.

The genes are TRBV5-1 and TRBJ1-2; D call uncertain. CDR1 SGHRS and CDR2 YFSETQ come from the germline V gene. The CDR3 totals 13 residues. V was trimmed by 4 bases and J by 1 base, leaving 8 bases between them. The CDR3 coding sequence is TGCGCCAGCAGCACGGAGGGTAACTATGGCTACACCTTC. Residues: CASSTEGNYGYTF.

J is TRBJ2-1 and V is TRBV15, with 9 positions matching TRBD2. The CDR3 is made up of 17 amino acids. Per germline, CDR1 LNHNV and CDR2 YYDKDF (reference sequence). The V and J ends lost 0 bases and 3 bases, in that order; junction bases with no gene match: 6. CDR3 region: CATSRDSGLAHYNEQFF. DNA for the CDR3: TGTGCCACCAGCAGAGATTCAGGACTAGCGCACTACAATGAGCAGTTCTTC.

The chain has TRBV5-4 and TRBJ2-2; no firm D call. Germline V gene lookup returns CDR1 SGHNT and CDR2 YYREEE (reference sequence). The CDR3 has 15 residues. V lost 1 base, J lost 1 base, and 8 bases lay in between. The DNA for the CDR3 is TGTGCCAGCAGCTTGAAACAGAGGAACACCGGGGAGCTGTTTTTT. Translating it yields CASSLKQRNTGELFF. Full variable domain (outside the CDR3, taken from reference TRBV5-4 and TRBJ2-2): ETGVTQSPTHLIKTRGQQVTLRCSSQSGHNTVSWYQQALGQGPQFIFQYYREEENGRGNFPPRFSGLQFPNYSSELNVNALELDDSALYLCASSLKQRNTGELFFGEGSRLTVL.

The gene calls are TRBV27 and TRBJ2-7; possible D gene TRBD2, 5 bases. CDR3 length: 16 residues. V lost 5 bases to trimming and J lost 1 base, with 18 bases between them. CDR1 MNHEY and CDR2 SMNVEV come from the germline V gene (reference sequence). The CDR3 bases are TGTGCCAGCAGTGAGGTAGGTGGGAGTGTTTCCTACGAGCAGTACTTC. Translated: CASSEVGGSVSYEQYF.

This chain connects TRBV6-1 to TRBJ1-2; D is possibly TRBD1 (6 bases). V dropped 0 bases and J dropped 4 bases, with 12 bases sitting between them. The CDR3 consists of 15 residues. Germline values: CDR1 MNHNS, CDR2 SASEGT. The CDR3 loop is CASSEARGKLYGYTF. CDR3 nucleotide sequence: TGTGCCAGCAGTGAAGCAAGGGGGAAACTCTATGGCTACACCTTC.

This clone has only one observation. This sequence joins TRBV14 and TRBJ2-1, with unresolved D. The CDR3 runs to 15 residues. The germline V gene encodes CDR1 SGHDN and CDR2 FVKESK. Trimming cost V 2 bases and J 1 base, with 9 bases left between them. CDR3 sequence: CASSQNPSSYNEQFF. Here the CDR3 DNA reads TGTGCCAGCAGCCAAAATCCTAGTTCCTACAATGAGCAGTTCTTC.